These 10 T cell receptor beta chains were all obtained from the same sample, sequenced in a study of T cells in Graves' hyperthyroidism and ophthalmopathy (dated by TCRdb to about 2019). The library relied on multiplex PCR. The instrument given in TCRdb is Illumina HiSeq 2000. The TCR beta CDR3 regions were amplified from RNA transcripts. A first-round RT-PCR of the TCR CDR3 used the HTBI primer set with the Qiagen OneStep RT-PCR kit. TCRdb passed the public sequencing reads through fastp at Q25 and MiXCR, retaining productive beta sequences. Entries are consolidated by CDR3 protein sequence, retaining the most common genes and DNA. For this sample the table gives fewer than 350,000 distinct CDR3 sequences, of which roughly 13% were detected only once. Almost 8% of the sample is in the top ten clones. Sequencing input: blood. All receptors derive from a woman aged 30 to 39 with Graves' hyperthyroidism that later progressed to Graves' ophthalmopathy.

This clonotype was observed many times. The V and J genes are TRBV12-3 or TRBV12-4 and TRBJ2-3, with TRBD2 as a possible D gene (6 bases). The CDR3 extends over 14 amino acids. The V gene lost 5 bases and the J gene lost 0 bases, with 9 bases spanning the gap. The CDR3 nucleotides read TGTGCCAGCAGTCCGGGACTTAGCACAGATACGCAGTATTTT. It is translated as CASSPGLSTDTQYF.

This clonotype was recorded at least ten times. J is TRBJ1-4 and V is TRBV15; 7 bases match TRBD1. The V and J ends lost 8 bases and 5 bases, in that order; junction bases with no gene match: 5. The CDR3 covers 13 residues. Looked up from germline, CDR1 is LNHNV and CDR2 is YYDKDF (reference sequence). CDR3 in amino acids: CATAGQLNEKLFF. The DNA for the CDR3 is TGTGCCACCGCGGGACAGTTGAATGAAAAACTGTTTTTT.

The chain recombines TRBV19 with TRBJ1-4, with 9 bases aligning to TRBD1. CDR3 size: 15 residues. Per germline, CDR1 LNHDA and CDR2 SQIVND (reference sequence). Unmatched junction bases numbered 12, after V lost 8 bases and J lost 8 bases. The CDR3 reads CASGPGQGRTEKLFF. As DNA, the CDR3 is TGTGCCAGTGGCCCAGGACAGGGGAGGACCGAAAAACTGTTTTTT. Complete variable domain (other parts from reference TRBV19 and TRBJ1-4): DGGITQSPKYLFRKEGQNVTLSCEQNLNHDAMYWYRQDPGQGLRLIYYSQIVNDFQKGDIAEGYSVSREKKESFPLTVTSAQKNPTAFYLCASGPGQGRTEKLFFGSGTQLSVL.

The sample holds many counts of this clonotype. The chain recombines TRBV6-1 with TRBJ2-5; 7 nucleotides match TRBD1. The CDR3 spans 14 residues. Per the germline V gene, CDR1 is MNHNS and CDR2 is SASEGT. V shed 5 bases, J shed 5 bases, and the junction held 8 bases outside the gene matches. This CDR3 reads CASSLGQQAETQYF. The CDR3 bases are TGTGCCAGCAGTCTGGGACAGCAAGCGGAGACCCAGTACTTC.

The CDR3 spells CASSRDHRSWDEQFF. The CDR3 nucleotides read TGTGCCAGCTCACGGGACCACCGGTCTTGGGATGAGCAGTTCTTC. The chain couples TRBV18 to TRBJ2-1; D may be TRBD1 or TRBD2 (5 bases each). The CDR3 consists of 15 residues. V was trimmed by 4 bases and J by 8 bases, leaving 18 bases between them. CDR1 is KGHSH, CDR2 LQKENI, per germline.

The sample holds many counts of this clonotype. This chain joins TRBV7-2 and TRBJ2-1; 8 positions match TRBD2. Unmatched junction bases numbered 8, after V lost 6 bases and J lost 4 bases. The CDR3 sequence is 15 residues long. Germline lookup yields CDR1 SGHTA and CDR2 FQGNSA. The CDR3 DNA reads as TGTGCCAGCAGTTCTTCCGGGAGGGCGTACAATGAGCAGTTCTTC. Protein: CASSSSGRAYNEQFF.

Worth noting for this clonotype: A read error may be the cause here, since a much bigger clone is one base away. The V call is TRBV4-3, the J call TRBJ2-7, with 8 bases fitting TRBD2. Germline V gene lookup returns CDR1 LGHNA and CDR2 YSLEER. V was pared by 1 base and J by 7 bases, with 15 bases of the junction left unmatched. This CDR3 is 17 amino acids long. In DNA, the CDR3 is TGCGCCAGCAGCCAAGCTGGTGGAGCGGGAGTCAGTGGTGAGCAGTACTTC. This encodes CASSQAGGAGVSGEQYF.

The CDR3 bases are TGTGCCAGCCTTCGAACGGGGACCGAAGCTTTCTTT. This translates into CASLRTGTEAFF. This chain joins TRBV7-9 and TRBJ1-1, with a possible D match to TRBD1 (5 bases). Looked up from germline, CDR1 is SEHNR and CDR2 is FQNEAQ (reference sequence). Between the trimmed V and J ends, which lost 8 bases and 8 bases, there was a span of 15 bases. CDR3 length equals 12 residues. Combining the CDR3 with reference TRBV7-9 and TRBJ1-1 gives the whole variable domain DTGVSQNPRHKITKRGQNVTFRCDPISEHNRLYWYRQTLGQGPEFLTYFQNEAQLEKSRLLSDRFSAERPKGSFSTLEIQRTEQGDSAMYLCASLRTGTEAFFGQGTRLTVV.

The chain uses TRBV29-1 and TRBJ1-4; perhaps TRBD1 as D (6 bases). CDR1 and CDR2 from the germline V gene are SQVTM and ANQGSEA. Trimming took 4 bases from V and 6 from J, leaving 15 bases between them. The CDR3 is 14 residues long. The CDR3 DNA follows: TGCAGCGTTGTGGAAGAGAACAGGGATGAAAAACTGTTTTTT. The encoded protein is CSVVEENRDEKLFF.

In this sample, this clonotype turned up a few times. This chain connects TRBV27 to TRBJ2-7; D possibly uses TRBD1 or TRBD2 (5 bases each). V lost 3 bases and J lost 5, with 8 bases in between. Germline V lookup: CDR1 MNHEY, CDR2 SMNVEV (reference sequence). The CDR3 is 12 amino acids. The CDR3 DNA follows: TGTGCCAGCAGTTTTGGGGGTGACGAGCAGTACTTC. Its protein is CASSFGGDEQYF.